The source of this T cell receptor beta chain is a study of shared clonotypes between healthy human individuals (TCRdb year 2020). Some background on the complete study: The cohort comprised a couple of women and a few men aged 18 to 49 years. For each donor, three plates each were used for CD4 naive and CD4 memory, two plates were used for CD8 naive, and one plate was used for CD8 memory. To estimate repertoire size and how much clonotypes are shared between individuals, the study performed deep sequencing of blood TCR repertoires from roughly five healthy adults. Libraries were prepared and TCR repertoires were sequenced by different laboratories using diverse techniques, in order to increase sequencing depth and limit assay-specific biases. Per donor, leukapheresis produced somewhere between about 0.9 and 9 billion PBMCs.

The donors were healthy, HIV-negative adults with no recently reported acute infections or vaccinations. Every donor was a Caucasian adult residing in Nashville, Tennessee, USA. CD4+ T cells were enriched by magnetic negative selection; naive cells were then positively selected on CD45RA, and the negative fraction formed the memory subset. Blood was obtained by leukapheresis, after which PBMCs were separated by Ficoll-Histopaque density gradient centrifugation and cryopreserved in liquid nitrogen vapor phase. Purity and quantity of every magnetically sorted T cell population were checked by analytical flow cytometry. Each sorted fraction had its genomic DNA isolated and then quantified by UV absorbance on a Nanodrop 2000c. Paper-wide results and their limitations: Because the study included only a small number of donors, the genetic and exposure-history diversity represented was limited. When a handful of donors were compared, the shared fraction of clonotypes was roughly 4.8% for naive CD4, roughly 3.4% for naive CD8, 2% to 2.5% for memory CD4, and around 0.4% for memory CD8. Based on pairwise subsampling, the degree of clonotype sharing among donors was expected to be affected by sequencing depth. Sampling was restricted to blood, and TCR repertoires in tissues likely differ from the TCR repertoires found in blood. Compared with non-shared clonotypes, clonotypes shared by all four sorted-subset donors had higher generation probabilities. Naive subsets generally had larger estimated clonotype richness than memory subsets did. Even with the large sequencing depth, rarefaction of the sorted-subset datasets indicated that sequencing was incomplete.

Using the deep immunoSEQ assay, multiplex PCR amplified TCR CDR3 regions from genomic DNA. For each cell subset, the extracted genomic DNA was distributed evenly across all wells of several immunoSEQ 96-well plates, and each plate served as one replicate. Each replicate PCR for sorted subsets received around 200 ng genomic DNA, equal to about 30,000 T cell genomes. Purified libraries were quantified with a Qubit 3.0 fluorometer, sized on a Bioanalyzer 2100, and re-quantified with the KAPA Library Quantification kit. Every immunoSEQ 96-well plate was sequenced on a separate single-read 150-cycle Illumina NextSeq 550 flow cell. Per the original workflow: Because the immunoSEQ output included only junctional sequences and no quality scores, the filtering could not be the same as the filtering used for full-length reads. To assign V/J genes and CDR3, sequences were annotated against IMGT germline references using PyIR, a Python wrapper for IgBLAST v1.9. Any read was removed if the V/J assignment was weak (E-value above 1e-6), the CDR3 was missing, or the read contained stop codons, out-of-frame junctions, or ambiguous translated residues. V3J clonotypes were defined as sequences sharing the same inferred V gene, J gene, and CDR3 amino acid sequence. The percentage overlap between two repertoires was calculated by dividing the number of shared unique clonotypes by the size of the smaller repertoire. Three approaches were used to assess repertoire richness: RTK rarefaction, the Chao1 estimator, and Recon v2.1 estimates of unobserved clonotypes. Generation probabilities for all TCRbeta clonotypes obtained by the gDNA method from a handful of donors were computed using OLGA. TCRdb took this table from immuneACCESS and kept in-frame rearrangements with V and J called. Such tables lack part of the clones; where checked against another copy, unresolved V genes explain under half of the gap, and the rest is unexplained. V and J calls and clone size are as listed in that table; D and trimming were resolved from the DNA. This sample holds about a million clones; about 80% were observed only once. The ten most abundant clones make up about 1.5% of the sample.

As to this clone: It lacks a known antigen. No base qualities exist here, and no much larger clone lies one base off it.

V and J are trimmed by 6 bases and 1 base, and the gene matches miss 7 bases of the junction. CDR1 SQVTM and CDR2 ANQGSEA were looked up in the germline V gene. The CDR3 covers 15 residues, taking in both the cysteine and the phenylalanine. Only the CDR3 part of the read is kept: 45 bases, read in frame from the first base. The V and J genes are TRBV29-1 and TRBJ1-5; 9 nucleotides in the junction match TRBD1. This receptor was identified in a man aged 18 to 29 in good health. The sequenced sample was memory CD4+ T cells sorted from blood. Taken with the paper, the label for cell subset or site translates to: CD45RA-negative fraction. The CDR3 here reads CSVIPQGASNQPQHF. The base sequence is TGCAGCGTCATCCCACAGGGGGCGAGCAATCAGCCCCAGCATTTT. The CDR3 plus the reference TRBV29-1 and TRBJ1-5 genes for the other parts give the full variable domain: SAVISQKPSRDICQRGTSLTIQCQVDSQVTMMFWYRQQPGQSLTLIATANQGSEATYESGFVIDKFPISRPNLTFSTLTVSNMSPEDSSIYLCSVIPQGASNQPQHFGDGTRLSIL.